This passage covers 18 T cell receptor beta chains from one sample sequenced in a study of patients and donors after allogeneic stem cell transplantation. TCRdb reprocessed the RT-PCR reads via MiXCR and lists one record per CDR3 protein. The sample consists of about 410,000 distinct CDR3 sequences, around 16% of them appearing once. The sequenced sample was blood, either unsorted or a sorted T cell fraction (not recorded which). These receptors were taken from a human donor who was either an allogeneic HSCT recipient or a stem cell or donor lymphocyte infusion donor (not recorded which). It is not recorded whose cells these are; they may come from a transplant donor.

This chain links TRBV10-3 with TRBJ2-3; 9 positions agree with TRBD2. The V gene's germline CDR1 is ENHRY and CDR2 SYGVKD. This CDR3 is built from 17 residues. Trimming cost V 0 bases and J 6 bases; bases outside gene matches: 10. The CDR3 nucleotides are TGTGCCATCAGTGAGTCGGCTAGCGGGGCGATACGGGATACGCAGTATTTT. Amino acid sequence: CAISESASGAIRDTQYF.

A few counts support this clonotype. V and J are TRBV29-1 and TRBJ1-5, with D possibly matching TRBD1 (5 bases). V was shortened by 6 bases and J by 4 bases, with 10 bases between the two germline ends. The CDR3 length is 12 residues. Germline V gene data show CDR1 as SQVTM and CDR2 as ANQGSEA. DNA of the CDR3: TGCAGCGTCATGGACAAAAATCAGCCCCAGCATTTT. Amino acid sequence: CSVMDKNQPQHF.

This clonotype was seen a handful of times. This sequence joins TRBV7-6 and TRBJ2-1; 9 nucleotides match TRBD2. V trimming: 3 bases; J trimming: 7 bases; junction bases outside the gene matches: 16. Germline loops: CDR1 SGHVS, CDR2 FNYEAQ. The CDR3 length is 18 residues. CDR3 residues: CASSFRLAGSGGANEQFF. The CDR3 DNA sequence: TGTGCCAGCAGCTTCAGGCTAGCGGGATCCGGGGGGGCGAATGAGCAGTTCTTC.

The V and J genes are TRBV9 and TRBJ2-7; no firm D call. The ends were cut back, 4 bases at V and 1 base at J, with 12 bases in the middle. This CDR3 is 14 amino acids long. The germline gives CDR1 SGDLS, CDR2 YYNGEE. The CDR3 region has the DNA TGTGCCAGCAGCCCAGAGGTCGGATCCTACGAGCAGTACTTC. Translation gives CASSPEVGSYEQYF.

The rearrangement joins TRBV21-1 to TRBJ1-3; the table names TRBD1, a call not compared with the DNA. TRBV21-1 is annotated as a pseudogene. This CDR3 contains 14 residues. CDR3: CASSKETGANTIYF. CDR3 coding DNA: TGTGCCAGCAGCAAAGAAACAGGGGCAAACACCATATATTTT.

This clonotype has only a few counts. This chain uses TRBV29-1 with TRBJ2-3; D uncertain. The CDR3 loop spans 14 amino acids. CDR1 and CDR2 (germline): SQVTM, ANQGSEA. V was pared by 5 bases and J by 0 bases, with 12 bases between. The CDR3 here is CSVLVRRSTDTQYF. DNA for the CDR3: TGCAGCGTTTTAGTGCGGCGGAGCACAGATACGCAGTATTTT.

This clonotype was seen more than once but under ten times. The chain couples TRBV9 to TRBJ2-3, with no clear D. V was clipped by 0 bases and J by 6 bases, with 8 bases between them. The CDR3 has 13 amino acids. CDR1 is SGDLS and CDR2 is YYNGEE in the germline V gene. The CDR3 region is CASSVETWDTQYF. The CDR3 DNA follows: TGTGCCAGCAGCGTAGAGACCTGGGATACGCAGTATTTT.

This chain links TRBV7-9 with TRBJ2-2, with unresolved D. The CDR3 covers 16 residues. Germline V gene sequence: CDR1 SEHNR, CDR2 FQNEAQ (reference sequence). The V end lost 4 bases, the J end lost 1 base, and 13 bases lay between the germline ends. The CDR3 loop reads CASSSPMGLNTGELFF. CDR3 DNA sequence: TGTGCCAGCAGCTCCCCTATGGGGTTGAACACCGGGGAGCTGTTTTTT.

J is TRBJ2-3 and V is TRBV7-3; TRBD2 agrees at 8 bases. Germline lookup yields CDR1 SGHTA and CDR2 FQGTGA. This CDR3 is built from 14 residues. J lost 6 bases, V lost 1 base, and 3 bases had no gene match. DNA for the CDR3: TGTGCCAGCAGCTTAAAAGCGGGAGCTGATACGCAGTATTTT. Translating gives CASSLKAGADTQYF.

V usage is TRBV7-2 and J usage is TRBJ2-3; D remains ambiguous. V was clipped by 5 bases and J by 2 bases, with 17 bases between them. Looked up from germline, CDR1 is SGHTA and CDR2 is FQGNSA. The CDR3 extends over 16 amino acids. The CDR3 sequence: CASSEAYYKHTDTQYF. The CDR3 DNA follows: TGTGCCAGCAGCGAAGCCTACTACAAACACACAGATACGCAGTATTTT. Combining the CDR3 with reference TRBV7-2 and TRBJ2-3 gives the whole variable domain GAGVSQSPSNKVTEKGKDVELRCDPISGHTALYWYRQSLGQGLEFLIYFQGNSAPDKSGLPSDRFSAERTGGSVSTLTIQRTQQEDSAVYLCASSEAYYKHTDTQYFGPGTRLTVL.

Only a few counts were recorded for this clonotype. The CDR3 sequence: CASSDPPYRDSLDYEQYF. The DNA for the CDR3 is TGTGCCAGCAGTGACCCTCCTTACCGGGACAGCCTCGACTACGAGCAGTACTTC. The J gene is TRBJ2-7, the V gene TRBV2; 7 bases are a match to TRBD1. The CDR3 totals 18 residues. Per the germline V gene, CDR1 is SNHLY and CDR2 is FYNNEI. Trimming removed 3 bases from V and 3 bases from J; junction bases left unmatched: 17. The whole variable domain, remainder taken from reference TRBV2 and TRBJ2-7, is EPEVTQTPSHQVTQMGQEVILRCVPISNHLYFYWYRQILGQKVEFLVSFYNNEISEKSEIFDDQFSVERPDGSNFTLKIRSTKLEDSAMYFCASSDPPYRDSLDYEQYFGPGTRLTVT.

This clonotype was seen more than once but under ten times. CDR3 region: CAWSKGGLGGNEQFF. The DNA for the CDR3 is TGTGCCTGGAGTAAAGGGGGTCTAGGTGGCAATGAGCAGTTCTTC. V usage is TRBV30 and J usage is TRBJ2-1; the D gene is possibly TRBD1 (6 bases). The germline V and J ends were trimmed by 2 bases and 6 bases, with 17 bases remaining between them. CDR1 and CDR2 (germline): GTSNPN, SVGIG (reference sequence). This CDR3 is 15 amino acids long.

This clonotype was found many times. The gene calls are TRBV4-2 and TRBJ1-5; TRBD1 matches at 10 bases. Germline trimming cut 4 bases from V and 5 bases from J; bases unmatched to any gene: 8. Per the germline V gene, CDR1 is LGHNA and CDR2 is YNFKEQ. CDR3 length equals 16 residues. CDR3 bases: TGTGCCAGCAGCCGGATCGTCGGGACAGGGGATCAGCCCCAGCATTTT. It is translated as CASSRIVGTGDQPQHF.

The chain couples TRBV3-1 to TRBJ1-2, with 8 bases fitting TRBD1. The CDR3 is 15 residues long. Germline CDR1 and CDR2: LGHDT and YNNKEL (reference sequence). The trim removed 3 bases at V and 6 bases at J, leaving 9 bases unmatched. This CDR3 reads CASSQYSGGGHGYTF. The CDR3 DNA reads TGTGCCAGCAGCCAGTATTCAGGGGGCGGGCATGGCTACACCTTC.

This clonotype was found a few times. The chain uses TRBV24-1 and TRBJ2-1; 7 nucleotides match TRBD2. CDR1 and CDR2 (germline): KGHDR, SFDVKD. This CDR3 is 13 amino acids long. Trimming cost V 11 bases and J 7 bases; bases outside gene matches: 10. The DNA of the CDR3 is TGTGCCATCGGGGGGAGGGTCGGGAATGAGCAGTTCTTC. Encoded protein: CAIGGRVGNEQFF.

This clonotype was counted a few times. In DNA form, the CDR3 reads TGTGCCAGCAGCCACCCCGGGACACCCTACAATGAGCAGTTCTTC. It codes for CASSHPGTPYNEQFF. The chain couples TRBV14 to TRBJ2-1, with a possible D match to TRBD1 (6 bases). V was pared by 3 bases and J by 2 bases, with 11 bases between. The CDR3 consists of 15 residues. The germline V gene encodes CDR1 SGHDN and CDR2 FVKESK.

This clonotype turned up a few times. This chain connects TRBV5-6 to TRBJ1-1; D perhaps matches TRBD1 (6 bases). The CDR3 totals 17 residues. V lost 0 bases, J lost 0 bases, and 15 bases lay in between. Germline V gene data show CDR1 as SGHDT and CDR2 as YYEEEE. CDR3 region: CASSLGRGRRVNTEAFF. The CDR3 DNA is TGTGCCAGCAGCTTGGGTAGGGGGAGAAGAGTGAACACTGAAGCTTTCTTT.

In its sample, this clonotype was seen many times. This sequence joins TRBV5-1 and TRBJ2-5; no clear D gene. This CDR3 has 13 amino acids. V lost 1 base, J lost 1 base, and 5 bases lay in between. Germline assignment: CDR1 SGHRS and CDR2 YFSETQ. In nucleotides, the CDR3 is TGCGCCAGCAGCTTGAACGGCCAAGAGACCCAGTACTTC. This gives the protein CASSLNGQETQYF.